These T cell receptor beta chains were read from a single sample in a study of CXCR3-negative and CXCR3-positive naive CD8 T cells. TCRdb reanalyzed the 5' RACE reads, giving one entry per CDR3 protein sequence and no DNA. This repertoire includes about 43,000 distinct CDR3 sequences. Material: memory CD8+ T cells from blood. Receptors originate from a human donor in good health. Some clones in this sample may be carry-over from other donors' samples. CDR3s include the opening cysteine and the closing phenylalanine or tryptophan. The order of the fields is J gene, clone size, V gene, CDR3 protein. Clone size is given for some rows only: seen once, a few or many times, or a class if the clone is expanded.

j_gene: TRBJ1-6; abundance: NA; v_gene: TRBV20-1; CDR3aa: CSARVEGNYNSPLHF
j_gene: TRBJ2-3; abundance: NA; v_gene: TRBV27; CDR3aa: CASSSPTEDTDTQYF
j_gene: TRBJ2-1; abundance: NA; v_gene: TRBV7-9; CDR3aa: CASSLLFSDRVYEQFF
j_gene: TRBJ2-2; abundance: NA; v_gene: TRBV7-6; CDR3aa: CASSLAETGLENTGELFF
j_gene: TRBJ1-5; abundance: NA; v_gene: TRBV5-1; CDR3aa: CASRDREDQPQHF
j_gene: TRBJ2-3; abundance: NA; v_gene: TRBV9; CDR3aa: CASSGTSGGAGDTQYF
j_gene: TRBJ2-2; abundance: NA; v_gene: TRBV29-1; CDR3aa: CSVTSGGSTGELFF
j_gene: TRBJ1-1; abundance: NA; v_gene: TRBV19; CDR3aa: CASSIARTGNDEAFF
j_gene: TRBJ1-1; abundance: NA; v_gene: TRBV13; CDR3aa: CASSFMGSYMNTEAFF
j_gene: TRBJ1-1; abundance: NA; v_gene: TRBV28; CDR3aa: CASNGQHYTEAFF
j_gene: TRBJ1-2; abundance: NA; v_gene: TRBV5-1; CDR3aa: CASSLRDGGMDGYTF
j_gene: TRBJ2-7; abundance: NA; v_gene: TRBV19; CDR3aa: CASSIRKQTGNEQYF
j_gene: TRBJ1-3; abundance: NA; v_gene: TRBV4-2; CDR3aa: CASSQDGNTIYF
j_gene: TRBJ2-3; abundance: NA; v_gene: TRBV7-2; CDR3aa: CASSAKGPTDTQYF
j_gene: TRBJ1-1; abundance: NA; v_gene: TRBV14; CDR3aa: CASSQSNTEAFF
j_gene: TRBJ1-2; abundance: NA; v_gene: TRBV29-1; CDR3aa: CSVLGGGSLTYYGYTF
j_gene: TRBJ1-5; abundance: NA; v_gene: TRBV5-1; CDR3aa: CASSLGLPNQPQHF
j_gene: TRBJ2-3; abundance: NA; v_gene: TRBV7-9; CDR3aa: CASVLGTGDTPDTQYF
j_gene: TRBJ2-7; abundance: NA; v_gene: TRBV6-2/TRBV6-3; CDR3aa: CASSYSMTDYEQYF
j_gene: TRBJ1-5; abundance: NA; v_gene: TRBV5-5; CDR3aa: CASSFWGNSNQPQHF
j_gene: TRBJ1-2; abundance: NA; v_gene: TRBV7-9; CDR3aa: CATRRGEGYTF
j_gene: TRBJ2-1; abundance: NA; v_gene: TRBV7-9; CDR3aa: CASSLPEADEKFF
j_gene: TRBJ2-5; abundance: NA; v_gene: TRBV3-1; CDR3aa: CASSQEGTSAETQYF
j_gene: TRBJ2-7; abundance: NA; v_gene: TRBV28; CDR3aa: CASSFSLSYEQYF
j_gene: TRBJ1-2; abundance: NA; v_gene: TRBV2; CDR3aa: CASSESSGAHGYTF
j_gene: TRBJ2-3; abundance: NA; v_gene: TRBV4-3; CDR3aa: CASSQDWRGQTDTQYF
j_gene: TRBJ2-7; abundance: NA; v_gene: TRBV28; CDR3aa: CASSSPETLVGVFPYEQYF
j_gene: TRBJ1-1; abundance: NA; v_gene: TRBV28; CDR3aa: CASSLPSRGLEAFF
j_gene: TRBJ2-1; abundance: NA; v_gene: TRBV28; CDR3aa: CASSSLTGGLYNEQFF
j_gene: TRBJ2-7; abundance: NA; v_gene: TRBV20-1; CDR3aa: CSARDGEAGGKAYEQYF
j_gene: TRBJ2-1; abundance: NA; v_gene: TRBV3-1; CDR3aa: CASSRSGRGNEQFF
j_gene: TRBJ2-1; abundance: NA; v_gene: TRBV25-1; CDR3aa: CASSVDSQVDPQFF
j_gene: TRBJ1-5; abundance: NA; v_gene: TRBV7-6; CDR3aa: CASSPGQGTQPQHF
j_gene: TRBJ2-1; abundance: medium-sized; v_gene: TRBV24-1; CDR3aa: CATSDFGQYSYNEQFF
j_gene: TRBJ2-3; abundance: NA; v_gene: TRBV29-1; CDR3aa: CSVLTENTQYF
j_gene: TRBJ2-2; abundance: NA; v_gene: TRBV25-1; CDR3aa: CASSEGDRDTGELFF
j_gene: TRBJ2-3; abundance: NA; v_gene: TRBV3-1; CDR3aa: CASSQVDTQYF
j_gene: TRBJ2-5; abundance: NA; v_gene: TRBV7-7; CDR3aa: CASSPRVSEETQYF
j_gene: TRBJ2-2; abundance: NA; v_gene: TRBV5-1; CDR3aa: CASRPVSNTGELFF
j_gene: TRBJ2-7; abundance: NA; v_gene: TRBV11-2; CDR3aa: CASSFYRDLNPYEQYF
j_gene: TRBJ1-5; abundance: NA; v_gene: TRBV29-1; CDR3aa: CSVEEGVGQPQHF
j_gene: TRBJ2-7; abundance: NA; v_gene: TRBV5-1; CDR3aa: CASSPTTEGHYEQYF
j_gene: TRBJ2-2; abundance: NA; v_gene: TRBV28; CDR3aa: CASSFDRGHTGELFF
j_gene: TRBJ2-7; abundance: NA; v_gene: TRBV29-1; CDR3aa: CSVGGRRAYEQYF
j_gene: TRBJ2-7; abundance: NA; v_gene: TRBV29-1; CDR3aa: CSVRTGDSYEQYF
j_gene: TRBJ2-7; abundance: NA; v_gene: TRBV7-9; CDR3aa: CASSSPTGDYEQYF
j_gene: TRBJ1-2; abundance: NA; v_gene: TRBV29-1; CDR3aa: CSVYGGRNGYTF
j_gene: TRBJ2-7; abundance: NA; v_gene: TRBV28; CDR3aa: CASSLSGGGEQYF
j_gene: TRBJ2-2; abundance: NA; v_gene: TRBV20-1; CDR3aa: CSATQRSLRAGELFF
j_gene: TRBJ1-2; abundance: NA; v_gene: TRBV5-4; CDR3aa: CARSLIRNYGYTF